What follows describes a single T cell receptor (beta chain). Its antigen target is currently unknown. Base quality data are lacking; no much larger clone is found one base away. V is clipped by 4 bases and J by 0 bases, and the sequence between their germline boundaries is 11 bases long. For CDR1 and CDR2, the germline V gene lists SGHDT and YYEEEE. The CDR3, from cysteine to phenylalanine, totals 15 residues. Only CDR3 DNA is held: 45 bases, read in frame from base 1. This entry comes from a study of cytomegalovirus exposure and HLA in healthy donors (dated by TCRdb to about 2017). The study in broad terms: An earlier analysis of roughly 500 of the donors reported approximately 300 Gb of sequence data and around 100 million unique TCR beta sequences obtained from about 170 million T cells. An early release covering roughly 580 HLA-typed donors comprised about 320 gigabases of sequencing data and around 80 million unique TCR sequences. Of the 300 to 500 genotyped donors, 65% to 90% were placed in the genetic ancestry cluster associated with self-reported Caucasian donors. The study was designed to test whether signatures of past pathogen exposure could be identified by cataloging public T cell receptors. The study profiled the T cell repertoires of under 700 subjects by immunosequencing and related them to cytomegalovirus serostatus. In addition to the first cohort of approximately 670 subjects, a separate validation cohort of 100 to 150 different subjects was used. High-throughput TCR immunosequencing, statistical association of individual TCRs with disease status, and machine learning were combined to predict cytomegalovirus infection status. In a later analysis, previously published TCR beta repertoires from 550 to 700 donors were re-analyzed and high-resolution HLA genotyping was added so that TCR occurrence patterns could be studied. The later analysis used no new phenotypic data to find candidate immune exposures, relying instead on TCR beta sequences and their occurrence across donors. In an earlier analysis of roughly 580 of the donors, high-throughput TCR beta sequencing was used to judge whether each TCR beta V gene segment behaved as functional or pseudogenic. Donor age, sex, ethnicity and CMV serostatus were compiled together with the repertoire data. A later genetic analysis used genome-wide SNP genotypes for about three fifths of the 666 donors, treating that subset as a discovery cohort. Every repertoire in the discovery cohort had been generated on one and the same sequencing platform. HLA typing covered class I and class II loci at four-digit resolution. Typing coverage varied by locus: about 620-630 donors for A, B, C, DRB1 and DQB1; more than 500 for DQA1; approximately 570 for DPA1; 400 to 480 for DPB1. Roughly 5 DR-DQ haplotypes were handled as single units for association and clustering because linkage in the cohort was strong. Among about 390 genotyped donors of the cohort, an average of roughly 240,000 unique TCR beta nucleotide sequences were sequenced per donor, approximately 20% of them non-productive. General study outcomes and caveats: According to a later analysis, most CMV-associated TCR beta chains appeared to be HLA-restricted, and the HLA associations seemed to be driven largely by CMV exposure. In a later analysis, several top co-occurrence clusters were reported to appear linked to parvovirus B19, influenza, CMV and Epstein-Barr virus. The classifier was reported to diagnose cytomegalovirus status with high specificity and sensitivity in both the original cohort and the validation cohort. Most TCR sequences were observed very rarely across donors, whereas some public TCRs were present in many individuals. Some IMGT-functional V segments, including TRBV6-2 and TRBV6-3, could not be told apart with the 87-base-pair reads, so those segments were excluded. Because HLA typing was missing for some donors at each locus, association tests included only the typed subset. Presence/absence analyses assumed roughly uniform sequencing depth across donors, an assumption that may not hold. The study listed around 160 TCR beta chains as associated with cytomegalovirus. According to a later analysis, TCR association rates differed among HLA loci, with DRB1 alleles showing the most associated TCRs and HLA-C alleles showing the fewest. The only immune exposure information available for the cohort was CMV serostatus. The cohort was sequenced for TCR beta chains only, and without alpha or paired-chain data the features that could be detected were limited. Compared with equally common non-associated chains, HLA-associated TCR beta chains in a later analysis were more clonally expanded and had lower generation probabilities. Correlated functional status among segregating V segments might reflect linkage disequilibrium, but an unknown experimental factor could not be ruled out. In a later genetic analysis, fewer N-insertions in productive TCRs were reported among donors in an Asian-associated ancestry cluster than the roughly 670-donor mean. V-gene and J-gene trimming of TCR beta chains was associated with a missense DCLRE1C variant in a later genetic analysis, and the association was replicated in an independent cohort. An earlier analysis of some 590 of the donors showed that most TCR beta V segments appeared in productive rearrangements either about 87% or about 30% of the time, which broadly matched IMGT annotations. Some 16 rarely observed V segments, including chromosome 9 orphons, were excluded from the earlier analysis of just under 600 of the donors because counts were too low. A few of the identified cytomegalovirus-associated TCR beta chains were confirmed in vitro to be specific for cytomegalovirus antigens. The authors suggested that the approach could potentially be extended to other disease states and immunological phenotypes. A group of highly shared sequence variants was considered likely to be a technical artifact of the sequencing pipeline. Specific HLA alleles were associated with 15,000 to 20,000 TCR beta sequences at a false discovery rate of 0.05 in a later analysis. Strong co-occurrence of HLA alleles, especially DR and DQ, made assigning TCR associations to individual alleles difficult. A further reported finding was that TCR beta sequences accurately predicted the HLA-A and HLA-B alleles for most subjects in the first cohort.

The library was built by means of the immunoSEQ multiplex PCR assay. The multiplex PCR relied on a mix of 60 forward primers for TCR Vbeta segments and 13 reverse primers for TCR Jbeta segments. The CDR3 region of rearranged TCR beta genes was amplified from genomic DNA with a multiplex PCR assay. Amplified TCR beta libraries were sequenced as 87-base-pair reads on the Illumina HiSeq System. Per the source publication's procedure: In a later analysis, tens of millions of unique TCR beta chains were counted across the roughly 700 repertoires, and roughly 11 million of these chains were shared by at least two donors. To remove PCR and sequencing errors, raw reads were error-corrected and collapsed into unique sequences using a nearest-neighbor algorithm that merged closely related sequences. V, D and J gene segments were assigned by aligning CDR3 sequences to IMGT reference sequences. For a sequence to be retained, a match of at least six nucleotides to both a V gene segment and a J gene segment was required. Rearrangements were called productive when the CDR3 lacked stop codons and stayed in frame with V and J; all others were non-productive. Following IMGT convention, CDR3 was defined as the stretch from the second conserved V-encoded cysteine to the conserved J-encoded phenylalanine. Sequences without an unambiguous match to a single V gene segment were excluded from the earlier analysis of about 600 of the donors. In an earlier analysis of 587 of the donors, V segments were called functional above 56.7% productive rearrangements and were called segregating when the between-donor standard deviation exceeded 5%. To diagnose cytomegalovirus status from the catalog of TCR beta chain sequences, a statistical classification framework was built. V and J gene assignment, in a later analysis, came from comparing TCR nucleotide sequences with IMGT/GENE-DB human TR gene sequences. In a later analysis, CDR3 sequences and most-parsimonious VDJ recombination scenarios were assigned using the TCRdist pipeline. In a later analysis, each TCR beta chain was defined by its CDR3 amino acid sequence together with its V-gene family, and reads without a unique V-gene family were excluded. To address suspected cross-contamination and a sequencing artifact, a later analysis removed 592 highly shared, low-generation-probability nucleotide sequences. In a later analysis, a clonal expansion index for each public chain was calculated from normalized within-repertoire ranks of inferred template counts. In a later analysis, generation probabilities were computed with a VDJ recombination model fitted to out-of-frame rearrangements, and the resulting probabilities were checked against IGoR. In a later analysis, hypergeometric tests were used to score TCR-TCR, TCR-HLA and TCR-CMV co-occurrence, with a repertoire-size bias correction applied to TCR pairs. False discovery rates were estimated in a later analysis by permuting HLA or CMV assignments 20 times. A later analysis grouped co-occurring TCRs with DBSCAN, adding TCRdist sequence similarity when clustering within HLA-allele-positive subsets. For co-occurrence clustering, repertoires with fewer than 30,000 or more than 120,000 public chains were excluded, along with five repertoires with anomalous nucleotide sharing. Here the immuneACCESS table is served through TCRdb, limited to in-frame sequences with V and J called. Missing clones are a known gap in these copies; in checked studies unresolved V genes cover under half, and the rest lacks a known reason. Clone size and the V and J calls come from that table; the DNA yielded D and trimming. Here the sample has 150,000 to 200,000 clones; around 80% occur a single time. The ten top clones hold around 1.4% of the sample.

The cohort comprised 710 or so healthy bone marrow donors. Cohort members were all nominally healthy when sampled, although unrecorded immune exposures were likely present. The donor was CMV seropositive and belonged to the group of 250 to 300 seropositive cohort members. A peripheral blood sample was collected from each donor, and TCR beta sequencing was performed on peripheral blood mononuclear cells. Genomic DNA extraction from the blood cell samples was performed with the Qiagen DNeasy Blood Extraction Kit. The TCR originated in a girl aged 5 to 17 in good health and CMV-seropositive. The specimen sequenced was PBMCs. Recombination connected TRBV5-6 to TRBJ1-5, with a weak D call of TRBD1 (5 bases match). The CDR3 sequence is CASSPGLNSNQPQHF. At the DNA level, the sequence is TGTGCCAGCAGCCCGGGACTGAATAGCAATCAGCCCCAGCATTTT.